This T cell receptor beta chain was documented in a study of control samples from healthy donors and cancer patients. The V end was cut by 5 bases, the J end by 1 base, with 8 bases between. CDR3 length: 13 amino acids. Germline-derived CDR1 and CDR2 are WSHSY and SAAADI. Produced via immunoSEQ multiplex PCR; TCRdb's table is partial and in-frame only. The repertoire has about 120,000 clones, over 90% of them found once; the top ten carry roughly 2.6%. Sequenced: blood. The sequence was obtained from a man aged 25 to 45 in good health. This chain connects TRBV10-2 to TRBJ2-5; tentative D call: TRBD2 (6 bases). The CDR3 sequence: CASSQTSQETQYF. DNA for the CDR3: TGCGCCAGCAGTCAGACTAGCCAAGAGACCCAGTACTTC.